This T cell receptor beta chain was profiled in a study of human T cells and chemical hapten exposure. Germline V lookup: CDR1 MNHEY, CDR2 SMNVEV (reference sequence). The CDR3 sequence is 14 residues long. V gave up 5 bases and J gave up 5 bases; unmatched junction bases: 6. Many counts were recorded for this clonotype. Time point: pre-sensitization, week 0. The treatment was: therapeutic diphenylcyclopropenone sensitization with weekly scalp DPC. Before extraction, the whole blood was not fractionated, and total RNA was taken from it. TCRdb independently ran MiXCR on the RACE reads; one entry per CDR3 protein. In the table there are under 70,000 distinct CDR3 sequences, 11% of which are singletons.

The rearrangement joins TRBV27 to TRBJ1-1; 9 bases map to TRBD1. This receptor was identified in a middle-aged woman with alopecia areata. Some clones in this sample may be carry-over from other donors' samples. Sequencing used whole blood, obtained in connection with sensitization to the hapten diphenylcyclopropenone (DPC). This CDR3 reads CASSPQGARTEAFF. The CDR3 nucleotides read TGTGCCAGCAGTCCACAGGGGGCACGTACTGAAGCTTTCTTT.